The TCR beta chain under discussion was sequenced for a study of CD8 T cells in ankylosing spondylitis. Findings and caveats of the study: Disease-linked clones reportedly concentrated significantly in matched ankylosing spondylitis synovial fluid. Disease-linked clones were CD8+ and relatively rare in peripheral blood. Made up of about eight highly homologous variants, a TCR beta motif appeared characteristic of ankylosing spondylitis blood.

This clonotype was seen ten or more times. Its antigen is not known. MiXCR was run by TCRdb on the 5' RACE reads, yielding one entry per CDR3 protein. The sample has about 140,000 distinct CDR3 sequences; roughly 8.3% are singletons. Sequenced input: synovial fluid, either unsorted or a sorted T cell fraction (not recorded which). This receptor was identified in a male donor with ankylosing spondylitis.

CDR3 protein: CASSQGWGTQYF. CDR3 bases: TGTGCCAGCAGCCAAGGGTGGGGGACCCAGTACTTC. The rearrangement joins TRBV3-1 to TRBJ2-5; the D is unclear. Trimming stripped 1 base from V and 7 bases from J, with 7 bases between. This CDR3 spans 12 amino acids. Germline CDR1 is LGHDT and CDR2 is YNNKEL (reference sequence).